These 25 T cell receptor beta chains share one sample of origin, sequenced in a study of shared clonotypes between healthy human individuals (dated by TCRdb to 2018 to 2021). Receptor amplification or capture employed the immunoSEQ multiplex PCR assay. TCRdb holds this immuneACCESS table with in-frame rearrangements only. Some clones are missing; in checked studies, unresolved V genes explain under half, and the rest has no known cause. The sample table contains about 2,500,000 clones; only one count was recorded for just over 90% of them. The ten largest clones capture about 0.13% of the sample. The sample taken for sequencing was naive CD4+ T cells sorted from blood. Sample cell subset or site, as interpreted from the label and publication: CD45RA+ positively selected. The receptors derive from a man between 18 and 29 years old in good health.

The rearrangement links TRBV11-3 to TRBJ1-1; D ambiguous. V lost 0 bases and J 7 bases, leaving 6 bases between the germline ends. The CDR3 consists of 12 residues. The germline gives CDR1 SGHNT, CDR2 YENEEA. As DNA, the CDR3 is TGTGCCAGCAGCTTAGATTTGGGTGAAGCTTTCTTT. Protein: CASSLDLGEAFF.

For this clone: The sample holds other DNA sequences that translate to the same CDR3. The genes are TRBV5-1 and TRBJ1-1; 9 bases map to TRBD1. Germline CDR1 and CDR2: SGHRS and YFSETQ. The junction had 3 bases not matched to a gene; V was cut back by 5 bases and J by 4 bases. This CDR3 has 13 amino acids. The CDR3 spells CASRGQGVTEAFF. Written as DNA, the CDR3 is TGCGCCAGCAGGGGACAGGGTGTCACTGAAGCTTTCTTT.

In regard to this clone: Other DNA sequences in the same sample also yield this CDR3. This rearrangement joins TRBV29-1 to TRBJ2-3; 8 bases are shared with TRBD1. Trimming at V came to 6 bases and at J to 3 bases, leaving 8 bases not matched to a gene. The CDR3 covers 14 residues. In germline, CDR1 is SQVTM, CDR2 ANQGSEA. CDR3 amino acids: CSVRSGGLTDTQYF. The CDR3 nucleotides are TGCAGCGTACGTTCAGGGGGCCTTACAGATACGCAGTATTTT.

The CDR3 nucleotides are TGTGCCAGCAGCGACCGGGACAGGGGGTTCCGAGAGACCCAGTACTTC. Protein product: CASSDRDRGFRETQYF. This sequence joins TRBV11-2 and TRBJ2-5, with 11 bases fitting TRBD1. Losses at the gene ends were 5 bases for V and 4 bases for J; bases not matched to a gene: 9. This CDR3 contains 16 residues. Germline V gene lookup returns CDR1 SGHAT and CDR2 FQNNGV. Full variable domain (missing parts from reference TRBV11-2 and TRBJ2-5): EAGVAQSPRYKIIEKRQSVAFWCNPISGHATLYWYQQILGQGPKLLIQFQNNGVVDDSQLPKDRFSAERLKGVDSTLKIQPAKLEDSAVYLCASSDRDRGFRETQYFGPGTRLLVL.

The gene calls are TRBV18 and TRBJ2-4; D is unclear. The CDR3 loop spans 12 amino acids. Trimming left V 3 bases short and J 8 bases short, with 8 bases between. Looked up from germline, CDR1 is KGHSH and CDR2 is LQKENI. The CDR3 DNA is TGTGCCAGCTCACCGGCTGGGGACATTCAGTACTTC. As protein: CASSPAGDIQYF.

Worth noting for this clone: One end of the junction fails to match germline, which may point to a read error. The chain uses TRBV28 and TRBJ2-7; maybe TRBD1 (6 bases). This CDR3 is built from 13 residues. From germline, CDR1 is MDHEN and CDR2 SYDVKM. The CDR3 nucleotides are TGTGCCAGCAGTCCGGGGATCTACAGGGAGCGGTACTTC. Its translation: CASSPGIYRERYF.

A note on this clone: Other DNA sequences in the same sample also yield this CDR3. This chain links TRBV30 with TRBJ2-1; D tentatively reads TRBD1 or TRBD2 (5 bases each). Trimming stripped 1 base from V and 4 bases from J, with 8 bases between. The CDR3 is 13 amino acids. Germline V lookup: CDR1 GTSNPN, CDR2 SVGIG (reference sequence). The CDR3 loop is CAWSGGTYNEQFF. In nucleotides, the CDR3 is TGTGCCTGGAGTGGGGGGACGTACAATGAGCAGTTCTTC.

The chain carries TRBV2 and TRBJ2-2, with TRBD2 matching 9 bases. Germline loops: CDR1 SNHLY, CDR2 FYNNEI. After removal of 10 bases from V and 1 base from J, the junction contained 10 bases not matched to a gene. CDR3 length: 16 amino acids. CDR3 DNA sequence: TGTGCCACCGGGGTGGCGGGGGGGCGGAACACCGGGGAGCTGTTTTTT. Translating gives CATGVAGGRNTGELFF.

The chain joins TRBV2 to TRBJ2-1, with 8 nucleotides matching TRBD1. CDR1 SNHLY and CDR2 FYNNEI come from the germline V gene. With V trimmed by 6 bases and J by 2 bases, 6 bases remained unmatched. This CDR3 has 15 amino acids. CDR3 nucleotide sequence: TGTGCCAGCAGCGAACAGGGACAGGCCTACAATGAGCAGTTCTTC. As protein: CASSEQGQAYNEQFF.

The chain uses TRBV7-8 and TRBJ1-4; possible D gene TRBD1, 6 bases. The CDR3 loop spans 15 amino acids. Germline CDR1 SGHVS, CDR2 FQNEAQ. The V end lost 5 bases, the J end lost 3 bases, and 13 bases lay between the germline ends. The CDR3 sequence: CASSRGALANEKLFF. The DNA of the CDR3 is TGTGCCAGCAGCCGGGGGGCTTTGGCTAATGAAAAACTGTTTTTT.

The CDR3 DNA is TGTGCCAGCAGTGAAGTTCTTGTCGCTGGCGCCTACGAGCAGTACTTC. Translating gives CASSEVLVAGAYEQYF. The chain uses TRBV6-1 and TRBJ2-7; no firm D call. This CDR3 contains 16 residues. V gave up 1 base and J gave up 2 bases, with 15 bases separating them. CDR1 is MNHNS and CDR2 is SASEGT in the germline V gene.

Concerning this clone itself: Other DNA sequences of this sample code for an identical CDR3. This chain uses TRBV2 with TRBJ2-7; the D is unclear. The CDR3 length is 11 residues. Germline-derived CDR1 and CDR2 are SNHLY and FYNNEI. Trimming took 3 bases from V and 4 from J, leaving 4 bases between them. CDR3: CASSEEYEQYF. DNA for the CDR3: TGTGCCAGCAGTGAGGAATACGAGCAGTACTTC. Filled out from reference TRBV2 and TRBJ2-7, the complete variable domain reads EPEVTQTPSHQVTQMGQEVILRCVPISNHLYFYWYRQILGQKVEFLVSFYNNEISEKSEIFDDQFSVERPDGSNFTLKIRSTKLEDSAMYFCASSEEYEQYFGPGTRLTVT.

Details on this clone: This CDR3 is also generated by other DNA sequences in the sample. The V call is TRBV30, the J call TRBJ2-2, with TRBD2 identical over 7 bases. This CDR3 spans 15 amino acids. Germline CDR1 GTSNPN, CDR2 SVGIG (reference sequence). The junction had 8 bases not matched to a gene; V was cut back by 2 bases and J by 5 bases. CDR3 nucleotide sequence: TGTGCCTGGAGTAGGTTAGCGGGTCTAACCGGGGAGCTGTTTTTT. Translation gives CAWSRLAGLTGELFF.

This chain links TRBV9 with TRBJ1-6, with TRBD1 as a possible D gene (6 bases). Trimming removed 0 bases at V and 2 bases at J, with 15 bases between. Per germline, CDR1 SGDLS and CDR2 YYNGEE. CDR3 length: 18 amino acids. Here the CDR3 DNA reads TGTGCCAGCAGCGTAGATGAAGGGGGGTTGACCTATAATTCACCCCTCCACTTT. Translating it yields CASSVDEGGLTYNSPLHF.

This chain links TRBV9 with TRBJ2-1; either TRBD1 or TRBD2 may fit D (5 bases each). CDR3 length: 16 amino acids. Deletions cut 2 bases from V and 7 bases from J, with 19 bases between. In germline, CDR1 is SGDLS, CDR2 YYNGEE. In DNA form, the CDR3 reads TGTGCCAGCAGCGTGGGTCCCGGGACCACAATTAATGAGCAGTTCTTC. This gives the protein CASSVGPGTTINEQFF.

This chain joins TRBV7-6 and TRBJ2-1; D might be TRBD1 (5 bases). V lost 5 bases, J lost 6 bases, and 20 bases lay in between. Germline assignment: CDR1 SGHVS and CDR2 FNYEAQ. There are 16 residues in the CDR3. CDR3 protein: CASSRGGSRGGNEQFF. DNA for the CDR3: TGTGCCAGCAGCAGGGGCGGATCCCGCGGTGGCAATGAGCAGTTCTTC.

Remarks on this clone: Other nucleotide sequences in the sample specify the same CDR3. The chain recombines TRBV10-3 with TRBJ2-7, with 13 bases that match TRBD2. Germline loops: CDR1 ENHRY, CDR2 SYGVKD. The V and J ends lost 6 bases and 2 bases, in that order; junction bases with no gene match: 1. CDR3 length equals 14 residues. CDR3 sequence reads: CAISGLAGAYEQYF. CDR3 bases: TGTGCCATCAGCGGACTAGCGGGGGCCTACGAGCAGTACTTC.

The V gene is TRBV7-2, the J gene TRBJ2-3; 8 bases are shared with TRBD1. Germline CDR1 reads SGHTA; CDR2 reads FQGNSA. The CDR3 loop spans 16 amino acids. The ends lost 5 bases at V and 1 base at J; junction bases unmatched: 8. CDR3: CASSPRTGIGTDTQYF. In nucleotides, the CDR3 is TGTGCCAGCAGCCCCCGGACAGGGATCGGCACAGATACGCAGTATTTT.

The V and J genes are TRBV7-9 and TRBJ2-7; 13 bases are a match to TRBD2. The germline CDR1 and CDR2 sequences are SEHNR and FQNEAQ (reference sequence). The CDR3 is made up of 16 amino acids. V shed 5 bases and J 5 bases; nucleotides not matched to a gene: 9. Here the CDR3 reads CASSDGLAGVMNEQYF. CDR3 DNA: TGTGCCAGCAGCGACGGACTAGCGGGAGTTATGAACGAGCAGTACTTC. Drawing the rest from reference TRBV7-9 and TRBJ2-7, the complete variable domain is DTGVSQNPRHKITKRGQNVTFRCDPISEHNRLYWYRQTLGQGPEFLTYFQNEAQLEKSRLLSDRFSAERPKGSFSTLEIQRTEQGDSAMYLCASSDGLAGVMNEQYFGPGTRLTVT.

The chain is built from TRBV28 and TRBJ1-1, with D tentatively TRBD1 (5 bases). The germline V and J ends were trimmed by 3 bases and 1 base, with 12 bases remaining between them. The CDR3 is made up of 15 amino acids. Germline CDR1 reads MDHEN; CDR2 reads SYDVKM. The CDR3 nucleotides are TGTGCCAGCAGTTTTACGGGGCTAGGGAACACTGAAGCTTTCTTT. Protein product: CASSFTGLGNTEAFF.

The gene calls are TRBV11-2 and TRBJ2-5; TRBD1 agrees at 8 bases. V was pared by 5 bases and J by 9 bases, with 8 bases of the junction left unmatched. The CDR3 spans 13 residues. CDR1 and CDR2 (germline): SGHAT, FQNNGV. The CDR3 is CASSLWGQAPQYF. As DNA, the CDR3 is TGTGCCAGCAGCCTCTGGGGACAGGCCCCCCAGTACTTC.

Notes on this clone: A read error may account for a junction end that differs from germline. This sequence joins TRBV5-4 and TRBJ2-2, with 11 positions matching TRBD2. CDR1 SGHNT and CDR2 YYREEE come from the germline V gene (reference sequence). The CDR3 extends over 17 amino acids. CDR3 bases: TGTGCCAGCAGCTACTTAGCGGGAGGGCCGAACCCCGGGGAGCTGTTTTTT. Its translation: CASSYLAGGPNPGELFF.

The chain couples TRBV7-2 to TRBJ2-5; 10 nucleotides agree with TRBD2. The CDR3 loop spans 17 amino acids. The germline V gene encodes CDR1 SGHTA and CDR2 FQGNSA. After removal of 1 base from V and 4 bases from J, the junction contained 9 bases not matched to a gene. This CDR3 reads CASSLVPSGGARETQYF. CDR3 nucleotides: TGTGCCAGCAGCTTAGTCCCCAGCGGGGGGGCTCGAGAGACCCAGTACTTC.

The rearrangement links TRBV7-9 to TRBJ2-5; 8 bases agree with TRBD1. The CDR3 has 16 amino acids. Germline V CDR1 and CDR2: SEHNR, FQNEAQ (reference sequence). The trim removed 3 bases at V and 0 bases at J, leaving 6 bases unmatched. CDR3: CASSLGDRTYQETQYF. CDR3 nucleotide sequence: TGTGCCAGCAGCTTGGGGGACAGGACCTACCAAGAGACCCAGTACTTC.

This clone was counted once. This sequence joins TRBV4-3 and TRBJ2-3; 12 bases align to TRBD2. Looked up from germline, CDR1 is LGHNA and CDR2 is YSLEER. CDR3 length: 19 amino acids. With V trimmed by 3 bases and J by 4 bases, 14 bases remained unmatched. CDR3 amino acids: CASSHYGGGTSGRADTQYF. CDR3 DNA sequence: TGCGCCAGCAGCCACTATGGGGGAGGGACTAGCGGGCGGGCAGATACGCAGTATTTT.